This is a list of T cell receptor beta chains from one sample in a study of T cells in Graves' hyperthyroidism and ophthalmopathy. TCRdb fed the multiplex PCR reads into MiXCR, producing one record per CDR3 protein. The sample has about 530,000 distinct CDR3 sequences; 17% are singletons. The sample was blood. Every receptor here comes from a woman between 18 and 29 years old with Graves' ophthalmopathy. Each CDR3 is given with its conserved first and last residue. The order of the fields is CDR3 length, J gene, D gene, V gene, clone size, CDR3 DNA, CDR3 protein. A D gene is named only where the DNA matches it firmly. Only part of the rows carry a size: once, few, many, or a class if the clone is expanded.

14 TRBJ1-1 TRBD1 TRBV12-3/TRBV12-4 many TGTGCCAGCACCTTACAGGGGGTGATCACTGAAGCTTTCTTT CASTLQGVITEAFF
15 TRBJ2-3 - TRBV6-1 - TGTGCCAGCAGTGACTACAGGGGGGGGGCAGATACGCAGTATTTT CASSDYRGGADTQYF
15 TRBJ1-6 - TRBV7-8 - TGTGCCAGCAGCTCGGAGAGCAGGGCTAATTCACCCCTCCACTTT CASSSESRANSPLHF
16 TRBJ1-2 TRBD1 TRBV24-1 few TGTGCCACCAGTGACCCTGACAGGGAGGCAAACTATGGCTACACCTTC CATSDPDREANYGYTF
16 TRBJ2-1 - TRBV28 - TGTGCCAGCAGTACCCCGTTCTTACTGTCCTACAATGAGCAGTTCTTC CASSTPFLLSYNEQFF
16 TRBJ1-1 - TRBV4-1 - TGCGCCAGCAGCCAAGAAACGGTGGGCGTGAACACTGAAGCTTTCTTT CASSQETVGVNTEAFF
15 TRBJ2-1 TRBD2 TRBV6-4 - TGTGCCAGCAGCATTAGCAGCGGGGGGAACTATGAGCAGTTCTTC CASSISSGGNYEQFF
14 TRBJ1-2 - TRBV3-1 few TGTGCCAGCAGCCATGGGGGGATCGACTATGGCTACACCTTC CASSHGGIDYGYTF
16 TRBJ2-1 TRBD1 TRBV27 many TGTGCCAGCAGTTTAGGGACAGGGGGCGGTTACAATGAGCAGTTCTTC CASSLGTGGGYNEQFF
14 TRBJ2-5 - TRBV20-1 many TGCAGTGCTAGAAGGCCAGGGGGGTATGAGACCCAGTACTTC CSARRPGGYETQYF
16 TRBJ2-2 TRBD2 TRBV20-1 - TGCAGTGCTTTACCCGGGACTAGCGGGAGAGCCGGGGAGCTGTTTTTT CSALPGTSGRAGELFF
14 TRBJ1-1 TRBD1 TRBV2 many TGTGCCAGCAGTGAAGACAGGGGGGCTGTTGAAGCTTTCTTT CASSEDRGAVEAFF
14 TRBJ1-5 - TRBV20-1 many TGCAGTGCTAGTCAGGCAGGCCTCGGGCAGCCCCAGCATTTT CSASQAGLGQPQHF
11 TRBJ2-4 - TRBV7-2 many TGTGCCAGCAGCTTAGGGGACATTCAGTACTTC CASSLGDIQYF
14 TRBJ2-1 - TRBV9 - TGTGCCAGCAGCGTAGACGGAGTCCACAATGAGCAGTTCTTC CASSVDGVHNEQFF
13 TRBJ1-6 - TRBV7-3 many TGTGCCAGCAGCTTGGACAGTGGGTCACCCCTCCACTTT CASSLDSGSPLHF
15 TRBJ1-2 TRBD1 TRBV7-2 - TGTGCCAGCAGAACTGGGACAGGTGGGAGCTATGGCTACACCTTC CASRTGTGGSYGYTF
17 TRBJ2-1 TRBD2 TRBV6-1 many TGTGCCAGCAGTGTTAGGACTAGCGGGAAGTCCGACAATGAGCAGTTCTTC CASSVRTSGKSDNEQFF
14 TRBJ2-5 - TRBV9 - TGCGCCAGCAGCTTGGCAACCAGCCAAGAGACCCAGTACTTC CASSLATSQETQYF
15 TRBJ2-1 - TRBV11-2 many TGTGCCAGCAGCTTAGATGGGAACCCAAACAATGAGCAGTTCTTC CASSLDGNPNNEQFF
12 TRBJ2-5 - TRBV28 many TGTGCCAGCAGCACGGATTATGAGACCCAGTACTTC CASSTDYETQYF
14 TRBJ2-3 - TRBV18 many TGTGCCAGCTCACCTCAAATTAGCACAGATACGCAGTATTTT CASSPQISTDTQYF
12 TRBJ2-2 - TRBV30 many TGTGCCTGGAGTGTAGGGAACGGGGAGCTGTTTTTT CAWSVGNGELFF
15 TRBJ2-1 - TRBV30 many TGTGCCTGGAGTGTAGGGCTGAGCTCCTACAATGAGCAGTTCTTC CAWSVGLSSYNEQFF